These T cell receptor beta chains were read from a single sample in a study of OX40 agonist ivuxolimab in advanced cancers. The protocol was immunoSEQ multiplex PCR, while the TCRdb copy is restricted to in-frame clones and leaves out a portion. This table holds around 57,000 clones, more than 65% found once. The sample here was CD4+ or CD8+ T cells sorted from blood, taken in a trial of the OX40 agonist ivuxolimab. The source of these receptors is an adult with an advanced solid tumor such as melanoma, head and neck, liver or kidney cancer. Each CDR3 is given with its conserved first and last residue. A D gene is named only where the DNA matches it firmly. Clone size is not always given. Where it is, it says once, few, many or a class for expanded clones.

D gene	CDR3 length	clone size	V gene	J gene	CDR3 DNA	CDR3 protein
NA	13	NA	TRBV6-1	TRBJ2-7	TGTGCCAGCAGTGAAGTGGCTCCTCCCGAGCAGTACTTC	CASSEVAPPEQYF
TRBD1	15	NA	TRBV7-9	TRBJ2-2	TGTGCCAGCAGCTTAGGGGACAGGCCAACCGGGGAGCTGTTTTTT	CASSLGDRPTGELFF
NA	14	NA	TRBV4-2	TRBJ1-2	TGTGCCAGCAGCCAGCCCGGGACGGACTATGGCTACACCTTC	CASSQPGTDYGYTF
NA	15	NA	TRBV10-3	TRBJ2-5	TGTGCCATCAGTGAGTTTTCCGGCCTAGAAGAGACCCAGTACTTC	CAISEFSGLEETQYF
NA	15	NA	TRBV7-2	TRBJ2-3	TGTGCCAGCAGCGGTGGGGAGAGACCCACAGATACGCAGTATTTT	CASSGGERPTDTQYF
NA	15	NA	TRBV5-1	TRBJ2-3	TGCGCCAGCAGCTTGGAAGGCCGGCACGCAGATACGCAGTATTTT	CASSLEGRHADTQYF
TRBD2	16	once	TRBV7-6	TRBJ2-7	TGTGCCAGCAGCTCTAGCGGGGGTCGTACTCCGTACGAGCAGTACTTC	CASSSSGGRTPYEQYF
TRBD1	15	once	TRBV7-8	TRBJ1-4	TGTGCCAGCAGCTTAGCGGGACAGGGGTGGGAAAAACTGTTTTTT	CASSLAGQGWEKLFF
NA	12	once	TRBV2	TRBJ2-4	TGTGCCAGCGCGGGGATTGAAAACATTCAGTACTTC	CASAGIENIQYF
NA	14	NA	TRBV7-9	TRBJ1-6	TGTGCCGGCGATCAGGGTAACAGTGATTCACCCCTCCACTTT	CAGDQGNSDSPLHF
NA	16	NA	TRBV18	TRBJ2-2	TGTGCCAGCTCACCGGGATACCAGGGGAACACCGGGGAGCTGTTTTTT	CASSPGYQGNTGELFF
NA	14	NA	TRBV7-8	TRBJ1-6	TGTGCCAGCATACCGGGGCTAGGTAATTCACCCCTCCACTTT	CASIPGLGNSPLHF
TRBD1	15	NA	TRBV5-1	TRBJ1-3	TGCGCCAGCAGGCCTTCGACAGGGTCTGGAAACACCATATATTTT	CASRPSTGSGNTIYF
NA	15	NA	TRBV7-2	TRBJ2-6	TGTGCCAGCAGCTTAGAAGGGCCAGTGCTAAACGTCCTGACTTTC	CASSLEGPVLNVLTF
TRBD1	13	NA	TRBV12-5	TRBJ1-2	TGTGCTAGTGGTAAGGGACAGGGAGATGGCTACACCTTC	CASGKGQGDGYTF
NA	14	few	TRBV19	TRBJ1-1	TGTGCCAGTACGACCAGGGCAGCGAACACTGAAGCTTTCTTT	CASTTRAANTEAFF
NA	15	NA	TRBV5-4	TRBJ1-3	TGTGCCAGCAGCTTTCGGGAACTCTCTGGAAACACCATATATTTT	CASSFRELSGNTIYF
NA	13	NA	TRBV28	TRBJ2-2	TGTGCCAGCAGTCAAACCGCAGGGGGGGAGCTGTTTTTT	CASSQTAGGELFF
NA	14	NA	TRBV7-8	TRBJ2-7	TGTGCCAGCAGCTTAGGAGAGGCAGACTACGAGCAGTACTTC	CASSLGEADYEQYF
NA	15	once	TRBV5-6	TRBJ2-7	TGTGCCAGCAGCTTGGCCCAGGGGTCAACCTACGAGCAGTACTTC	CASSLAQGSTYEQYF
NA	14	NA	TRBV23-1	TRBJ2-4	TGCGCCAGCAGTCAATCTGAGGCGTTTGTATTTCAGTACTTC	CASSQSEAFVFQYF
NA	13	NA	TRBV28	TRBJ2-3	TGTGCCAGCAGTTTATCAGGGAAAGATACGCAGTATTTT	CASSLSGKDTQYF
NA	13	NA	TRBV28	TRBJ1-1	TGTGCCAGCAGTCTCCCTGACGTCAGGGGAGCTTTCTTT	CASSLPDVRGAFF
TRBD2	17	NA	TRBV7-2	TRBJ2-5	TGTGCCAGCAGCTCCCCTTCTAGGGCGGGGGGGACCGGTGCCCAGTACTTC	CASSSPSRAGGTGAQYF
NA	14	NA	TRBV4-3	TRBJ2-2	TGCGCCAGCAGCCGTATGACGGCGTCCGGGGAGCTGTTTTTT	CASSRMTASGELFF
TRBD2	14	NA	TRBV5-4	TRBJ2-5	TGTGCCAGCAGCCCGGGACTAGCGCAAGAGACCCAGTACTTC	CASSPGLAQETQYF
TRBD1	14	NA	TRBV7-2	TRBJ1-1	TGTGCCAGCAGCCATGGGACAGCGAACACTGAAGCTTTCTTT	CASSHGTANTEAFF
NA	15	NA	TRBV7-8	TRBJ1-1	TGTGCCAGCAGCTTAGGGGGGGCGGTGAACACTGAAGCTTTCTTT	CASSLGGAVNTEAFF
NA	13	NA	TRBV7-9	TRBJ1-6	TGTGCCAGCAGCCGGGAAAATAATTCACCCCTCCACTTT	CASSRENNSPLHF
TRBD1	17	NA	TRBV7-2	TRBJ1-6	TGTGCCAGCAGCTTAGCGGGGACAGGTGGGCATAATTCACCCCTCCACTTT	CASSLAGTGGHNSPLHF
TRBD1	17	NA	TRBV5-1	TRBJ1-1	TGCGCCAGCAGCAAAGGGGACAGGGTAAAGGGGAACACTGAAGCTTTCTTT	CASSKGDRVKGNTEAFF
NA	15	once	TRBV19	TRBJ1-5	TGTGCCAGTAGTATTGGGGCAGGTATGAATCAGCCCCAGCATTTT	CASSIGAGMNQPQHF
TRBD2	16	NA	TRBV9	TRBJ2-5	TGTGCCAGCAGCGTAGACAGCGGGGGCCCCGGAGAGACCCAGTACTTC	CASSVDSGGPGETQYF
NA	16	NA	TRBV9	TRBJ2-3	TGTGCCAGCAGCGTAGGGGCGGGGGCCCTCAACCCTGCGCAGTATTTT	CASSVGAGALNPAQYF
NA	12	NA	TRBV18	TRBJ1-4	TGTGCCAGCTCACCAGGGAGTGAAAAACTGTTTTTT	CASSPGSEKLFF
TRBD1	14	NA	TRBV19	TRBJ1-1	TGTGCCAGTAGTGCCGACAGGGCCGGCACTGAAGCTTTCTTT	CASSADRAGTEAFF
TRBD1	15	NA	TRBV7-8	TRBJ2-7	TGTGCCAGCAGCTTATCGACGGGACAGGGTTACGAGCAGTACTTC	CASSLSTGQGYEQYF
TRBD1	17	NA	TRBV2	TRBJ1-2	TGTGCCAGCAGGAGGGGGACAGGGAGTACCGAACGTTATGGCTACACCTTC	CASRRGTGSTERYGYTF
TRBD1	15	NA	TRBV28	TRBJ1-4	TGTGCCAGCAGGGGTTCGACAGGGGGCGATGGTCAACTGTTTTTT	CASRGSTGGDGQLFF
TRBD2	16	NA	TRBV7-2	TRBJ2-5	TGTGCCAGCAGCTTCCAGGGACCCGGGGGGGGCGGGACCCAGTACTTC	CASSFQGPGGGGTQYF
NA	14	few	TRBV9	TRBJ1-2	TGTGCCAGCAGCGGAGAGACACGTGCCGGGGGCTACACCTTC	CASSGETRAGGYTF
NA	17	NA	TRBV6-1	TRBJ1-1	TGTGCCAGCAGTGAAGAGGTAGGGGGGGTGGTCGGCACTGAAGCTTTCTTT	CASSEEVGGVVGTEAFF
NA	15	NA	TRBV6-6	TRBJ1-6	TGTGCCAGCAGTGACCCCCGGGGACCCCAGGGACCCCTCCACTTT	CASSDPRGPQGPLHF
TRBD2	16	once	TRBV6-5	TRBJ2-4	TGTGCCAGCAGTTACTCCCTAGCGGGGGGGCGGAACATTCAGTACTTC	CASSYSLAGGRNIQYF
NA	14	NA	TRBV19	TRBJ2-7	TGTGCCAGTAGTATTGGACCGAACACCTACGAGCAGTACTTC	CASSIGPNTYEQYF
NA	14	NA	TRBV6-6	TRBJ1-1	TGTGCCAGCAGACGCGACGGAACCAACACTGAAGCTTTCTTT	CASRRDGTNTEAFF
NA	15	once	TRBV18	TRBJ2-5	TGTGCCAGCTCACCTACCGGGACAAAACAAGAGACCCAGTACTTC	CASSPTGTKQETQYF
TRBD1	16	NA	TRBV5-1	TRBJ1-4	TGCGCCAGCAGCCCCTATCAGGGGGGCGGGGGCGAAAAACTGTTTTTT	CASSPYQGGGGEKLFF
TRBD1	21	NA	TRBV10-3	TRBJ1-4	TGTGCCATCAGTGGATCGATGCCCACACAGGGGGTCTTTGCAACTAATGAAAAACTGTTTTTT	CAISGSMPTQGVFATNEKLFF
NA	10	NA	TRBV20-1	TRBJ2-1	TGCAGTGCTGTAAAAGCGGGGCAGTTCTTC	CSAVKAGQFF
TRBD1	14	few	TRBV28	TRBJ2-7	TGTGCCAGCAGTCAGTCCTACAGGGGCTACGAGCAGTACTTC	CASSQSYRGYEQYF